These 9 T cell receptor beta chains were sequenced from one sample in a study of early T cells in non-severe SARS-CoV-2 infection. TCRdb analysed the 5' RACE reads with MiXCR anew, one entry per CDR3 protein. Of approximately 26,000 distinct CDR3 sequences in the sample, roughly 5.1% were seen once. The sample consisted of whole blood. Receptor source: an adult who was a healthcare worker with PCR-confirmed SARS-CoV-2 infection or an uninfected control (not recorded which).

This clonotype was counted many times. The chain links TRBV4-1 to TRBJ2-5, with D tentatively TRBD1 (5 bases). Germline values: CDR1 MGHRA, CDR2 YSYEKL. This CDR3 is built from 16 residues. Trimming took 0 bases from V and 0 from J, leaving 11 bases between them. CDR3 protein: CASSQEGAGNQETQYF. CDR3 coding DNA: TGCGCCAGCAGCCAAGAGGGTGCAGGGAACCAAGAGACCCAGTACTTC.

At least ten counts were recorded for this clonotype. V usage is TRBV11-2 and J usage is TRBJ2-7; D ambiguous. The germline gives CDR1 SGHAT, CDR2 FQNNGV. This CDR3 has 13 residues. V lost 5 bases to trimming and J lost 6 bases, with 14 bases between them. In DNA form, the CDR3 reads TGTGCCAGCAGCCAAGATCGGCTCGGCGAGCAGTACTTC. Translation: CASSQDRLGEQYF.

This clonotype came up many times. The chain is built from TRBV3-1 and TRBJ1-5; D is undetermined. The V gene lost 1 base and the J gene lost 2 bases, with 12 bases spanning the gap. The germline V gene has CDR1 LGHDT and CDR2 YNNKEL (reference sequence). This CDR3 contains 16 residues. The CDR3 nucleotides are TGTGCCAGCAGCCAAGGGCGGCAGAGTGGCAATCAGCCCCAGCATTTT. It is translated as CASSQGRQSGNQPQHF.

Only a few counts were recorded for this clonotype. The chain has TRBV11-1 and TRBJ2-7; 8 bases line up with TRBD2. From germline, CDR1 is SGHAT and CDR2 FQDESV (reference sequence). The CDR3 is made up of 15 amino acids. V was clipped by 4 bases and J by 4 bases; unmatched bases: 9. CDR3 sequence reads: CASSSVSGGRYEQYF. The CDR3 region has the DNA TGTGCCAGCAGCTCCGTGAGCGGGGGTCGGTACGAGCAGTACTTC.

This clonotype appeared a few times. The chain uses TRBV4-1 and TRBJ2-5, with 15 bases lining up with TRBD2. Germline V gives CDR1 MGHRA, CDR2 YSYEKL. V lost 4 bases and J lost 5; bases outside the gene matches: 5. The CDR3 is 16 residues long. CDR3 nucleotide sequence: TGCGCCAGCAGCCCCGGGACTAGCGGGGGGCGGGAGACCCAGTACTTC. Its protein is CASSPGTSGGRETQYF.

Ten or more counts support this clonotype. The rearrangement uses TRBV10-1 and TRBJ1-1, with TRBD1 as a possible D gene (5 bases). V was trimmed by 4 bases and J by 1 base, leaving 10 bases between them. This CDR3 is 14 amino acids long. Germline V lookup: CDR1 WNHNN, CDR2 SYGVQD (reference sequence). CDR3 in amino acids: CASSVGAPNTEAFF. For the CDR3, the DNA is TGCGCCAGCAGTGTAGGGGCTCCGAACACTGAAGCTTTCTTT.

This clonotype was detected ten times or more. The chain links TRBV7-9 to TRBJ2-2, with D perhaps given as TRBD1 or TRBD2 (5 bases each). The germline CDR1 and CDR2 sequences are SEHNR and FQNEAQ (reference sequence). Trimming pared 4 bases from V and 8 bases from J, leaving 17 bases between. The CDR3 loop spans 15 amino acids. The CDR3 spells CASSSFIRGSGELFF. In nucleotides, the CDR3 is TGTGCCAGCAGCTCCTTTATCCGGGGCAGTGGGGAGCTGTTTTTT. Drawing the rest from reference TRBV7-9 and TRBJ2-2, the complete variable domain is DTGVSQNPRHKITKRGQNVTFRCDPISEHNRLYWYRQTLGQGPEFLTYFQNEAQLEKSRLLSDRFSAERPKGSFSTLEIQRTEQGDSAMYLCASSSFIRGSGELFFGEGSRLTVL.

This clonotype was seen many times. The chain couples TRBV6-5 to TRBJ2-5, with TRBD2 as a possible D gene (5 bases). The V gene's germline CDR1 is MNHEY and CDR2 SVGAGI. V was shortened by 2 bases and J by 2 bases, with 6 bases between the two germline ends. This CDR3 is built from 13 residues. The CDR3: CASSYQRQETQYF. CDR3 sequence (DNA): TGTGCCAGCAGTTACCAGCGGCAAGAGACCCAGTACTTC.

The chain recombines TRBV24-1 with TRBJ2-1; the D gene is possibly TRBD1 (6 bases). The V gene's germline CDR1 is KGHDR and CDR2 SFDVKD. The CDR3 totals 13 residues. V dropped 9 bases and J dropped 0 bases, with 8 bases sitting between them. CDR3 residues: CATSGDSYNEQFF. CDR3 sequence (DNA): TGTGCCACCTCAGGGGACTCCTACAATGAGCAGTTCTTC.